This T cell receptor (beta chain) originates from a study of Ad26.COV2.S vaccination and SARS-CoV-2 variants. Overall study: The donor participated in the COV1001 trial, in its Ad26.COV2.S arm. Intramuscular Ad26.COV2.S at 5x10^10 or 1x10^11 viral particles. Study-level results: The study found similar non-spike TCR breadth in vaccine and placebo recipients. From the TCR breadth and depth analyses, total T cell responses may have been underestimated.

Here immunoSEQ multiplex PCR was the method, and the copy in TCRdb shows in-frame clones only, minus some. The sample holds about 500,000 clones; roughly nine tenths are singletons and the top ten take 1.5% to 2%. The treatment denotes: roughly 18 received Ad26.COV2.S at low or high dose, single or two shots; about five received placebo; per-sample allocation not given. Material that was analyzed had been drawn on day 63 after the first vaccine or placebo injection. CDR3 length equals 15 residues. The germline V gene has CDR1 SGHRS and CDR2 YFSETQ. Trimming took 0 bases from V and 3 from J, leaving 10 bases between them. Turning to this clone: Antigen unknown.

The chain links TRBV5-1 to TRBJ1-5; possibly TRBD1 for D (6 bases). The source was peripheral blood, collected in a trial of Ad26.COV2.S vaccine versus placebo. This clonotype was sampled from a person between 18 and 59 years old who received the Ad26.COV2.S COVID-19 vaccine or a placebo. CDR3 in amino acids: CASSLGDTNNQPQHF. The CDR3, as DNA: TGCGCCAGCAGCTTGGGGGACACCAACAATCAGCCCCAGCATTTT.